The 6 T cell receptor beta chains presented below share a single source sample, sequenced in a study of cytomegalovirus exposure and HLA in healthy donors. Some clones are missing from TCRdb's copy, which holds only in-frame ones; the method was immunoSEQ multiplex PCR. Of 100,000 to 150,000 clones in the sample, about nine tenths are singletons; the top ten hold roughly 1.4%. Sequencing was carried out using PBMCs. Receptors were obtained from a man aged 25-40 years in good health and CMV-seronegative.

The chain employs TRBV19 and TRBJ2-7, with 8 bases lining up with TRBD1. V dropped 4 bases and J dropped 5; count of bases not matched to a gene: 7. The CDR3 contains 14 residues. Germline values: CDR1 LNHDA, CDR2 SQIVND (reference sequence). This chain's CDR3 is CASSTRTGSHEQYF. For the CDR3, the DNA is TGTGCCAGTAGTACCCGGACAGGGTCCCACGAGCAGTACTTC.

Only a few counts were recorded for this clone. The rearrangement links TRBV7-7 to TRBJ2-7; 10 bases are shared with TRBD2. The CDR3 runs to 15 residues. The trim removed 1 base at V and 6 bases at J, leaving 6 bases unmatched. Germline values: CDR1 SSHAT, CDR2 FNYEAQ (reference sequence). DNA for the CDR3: TGTGCCAGCAGCTTAGTAGCGGGAGGTCAGGGCGAGCAGTACTTC. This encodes CASSLVAGGQGEQYF.

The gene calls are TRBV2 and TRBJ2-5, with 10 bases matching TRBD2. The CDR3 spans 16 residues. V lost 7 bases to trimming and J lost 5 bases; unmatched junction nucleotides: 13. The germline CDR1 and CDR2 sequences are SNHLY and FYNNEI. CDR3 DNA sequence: TGTGCCAGCATTTGGGGTAGCGGGAGGCTGGAGGAGACCCAGTACTTC. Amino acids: CASIWGSGRLEETQYF.

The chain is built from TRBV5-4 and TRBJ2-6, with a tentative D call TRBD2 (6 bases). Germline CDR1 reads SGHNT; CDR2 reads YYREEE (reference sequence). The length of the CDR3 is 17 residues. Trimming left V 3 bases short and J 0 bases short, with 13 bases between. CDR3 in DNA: TGTGCCAGCAGCTGGGGGGTTCAAACCTCTGGGGCCAACGTCCTGACTTTC. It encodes CASSWGVQTSGANVLTF.

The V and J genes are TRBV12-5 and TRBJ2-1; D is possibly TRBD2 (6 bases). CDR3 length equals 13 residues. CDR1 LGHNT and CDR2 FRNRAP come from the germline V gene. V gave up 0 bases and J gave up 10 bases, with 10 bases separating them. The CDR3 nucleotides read TGTGCTAGTGGTTTGGTACAGCTAGCGGAGCAGTTCTTC. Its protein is CASGLVQLAEQFF.

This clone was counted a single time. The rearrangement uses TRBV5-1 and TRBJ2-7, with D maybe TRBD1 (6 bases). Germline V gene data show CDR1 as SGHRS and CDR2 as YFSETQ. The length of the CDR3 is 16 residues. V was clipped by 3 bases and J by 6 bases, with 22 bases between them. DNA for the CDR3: TGCGCCAGCAGCTGGGGCGGTGGGGGCGGCTATAGCGAGCAGTACTTC. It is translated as CASSWGGGGGYSEQYF.